This T cell receptor (beta chain) was captured by sequencing in a study of blood T cells in healthy people across ages. Sample-barcoded 5' priming and a J-beta primer mix drove a second PCR of 7 to 11 cycles. TCRdb analysed the 5' RACE reads with MiXCR anew, one entry per CDR3 protein. Of some 730,000 distinct CDR3 sequences listed, about 24% were seen once; the top ten hold roughly 22%. The V gene lost 5 bases and the J gene lost 7 bases, with 12 bases spanning the gap. Germline V CDR1 and CDR2: SGHTA, FQGTGA. The CDR3 covers 13 residues. Comment on this clonotype: What it binds is unknown.

General study findings and limits: Unknown donor CMV status possibly confounded expanded clonotype changes. Unsorted PBMC input precluded a conclusive naive versus antigen-experienced comparison.

The donors, aged about 6 to 95, were healthy Caucasians from Russia. The amount of total RNA extracted per sample was at least 5 micrograms. The chain recombines TRBV7-3 with TRBJ2-1, with unresolved D. This sequence originates from a man between 65 and 85 years old in good health. What was sequenced was blood. The CDR3 bases are TGTGCCAGCAGCCCATCATGGGAAAATGAGCAGTTCTTC. Protein product: CASSPSWENEQFF. The complete variable domain, with remaining parts taken from reference TRBV7-3 and TRBJ2-1, reads GAGVSQTPSNKVTEKGKYVELRCDPISGHTALYWYRQSLGQGPEFLIYFQGTGAADDSGLPNDRFFAVRPEGSVSTLKIQRTERGDSAVYLCASSPSWENEQFFGPGTRLTVL.